Listed below are T cell receptor beta chains from one sample, sequenced in a study of vaccination effects on CD4 cells after COVID-19. Using immunoSEQ multiplex PCR, the repertoire was profiled, and TCRdb retains in-frame clones only, with some absent. The profile shows nearly 35,000 clones, 60% to 75% of them singletons. These receptors have no known antigen. Sequencing was performed on CD4+ T cells from PBMCs cultured with HCoV-OC43 spike peptides, taken before COVID-19 vaccination. All receptors derive from a human donor who received a COVID-19 vaccine. CDR3s include the opening cysteine and the closing phenylalanine or tryptophan. The D gene is left open where the match is weak. Clone size is given for some rows only: seen once, a few or many times, or a class if the clone is expanded.

D	V	size	J	DNA	CDR3
.	TRBV24-1	.	TRBJ2-7	TGTGCCACCAGTGATGATTACAAGAACGAGCAGTACTTC	CATSDDYKNEQYF
.	TRBV6-2/TRBV6-3	few	TRBJ2-2	TGTGCCAGCAGTTACTCGATGGACCCCGAGGACTATAACACCGGGGAGCTGTTTTTT	CASSYSMDPEDYNTGELFF
.	TRBV7-2	.	TRBJ2-1	TGTGCCAGCAGCTCACGCCAAGGAGGGCGAAATGAGCAGTTCTTC	CASSSRQGGRNEQFF
.	TRBV12-5	.	TRBJ2-5	TGTGCTAGTGGTTTGGGAGGGGGGGAGACCCAGTACTTC	CASGLGGGETQYF
TRBD1	TRBV6-5	.	TRBJ2-4	TGTGCCAGCAGCGGACAGGGATGGGCCAAAAACATTCAGTACTTC	CASSGQGWAKNIQYF
TRBD1	TRBV6-1	few	TRBJ1-6	TGTGCCAGCAGTGCCAGGGGGCTTAGGAGCTCCTATAATTCACCCCTCCACTTT	CASSARGLRSSYNSPLHF
TRBD2	TRBV19	.	TRBJ2-3	TGTGCCAGTAGTATAGGACCATTACGGCGGGGGTCCAGAGATACGCAGTATTTT	CASSIGPLRRGSRDTQYF
TRBD1	TRBV11-2	.	TRBJ1-6	TGTGCCAGCCGCGGACAGGGAGATAATTCACCCCTCCACTTT	CASRGQGDNSPLHF
TRBD1	TRBV7-2	few	TRBJ1-6	TGTGCCAGCAGCGTACAGGGGGCCAATTCACCCCTCCACTTT	CASSVQGANSPLHF
.	TRBV6-6	few	TRBJ1-6	TGTGCCAGCAGTTCCACTGCACCCCTCCACTTT	CASSSTAPLHF
.	TRBV6-1	.	TRBJ1-5	TGTGCCAGCAGTGATATGGACATTGGACAGCCCCAGCATTTT	CASSDMDIGQPQHF
.	TRBV6-5	.	TRBJ1-2	TGTGCCAGCAGTTACCGCGCGGGATATGGCTACACCTTC	CASSYRAGYGYTF
.	TRBV12-3/TRBV12-4	.	TRBJ1-1	TGTGCCACCATGAGTACTGAAGCTTTCTTT	CATMSTEAFF
TRBD1	TRBV10-3	.	TRBJ2-5	TGTGCCATCAGGGGGACAGCCCAAGAGACCCAGTACTTC	CAIRGTAQETQYF
TRBD2	TRBV30	.	TRBJ2-3	TGTGCCTGGAATAAGGCGGGGGTCTCAGATACGCAGTATTTT	CAWNKAGVSDTQYF
.	TRBV12-3/TRBV12-4	.	TRBJ1-2	TGTGCCAGCAGTTCCCGGGGGGCGGGGGGCTACACCTTC	CASSSRGAGGYTF
.	TRBV5-5	.	TRBJ2-3	TGTGCCAGCATCCTAAGTCCGGGAGAAGGGAATACGCAGTATTTT	CASILSPGEGNTQYF
.	TRBV2	.	TRBJ2-5	TGTGCCAGCAATAAAGGGTGGCCAGAGGAGACCCAGTACTTC	CASNKGWPEETQYF
.	TRBV12-3/TRBV12-4	.	TRBJ2-5	TGTGCCAGCAGTTTTCAGGAGACCCAGTACTTC	CASSFQETQYF
TRBD2	TRBV7-2	few	TRBJ2-7	TGTGCCAGCAGCCGGACTAGCGGGGGGACGAGCTACGAGCAGTACTTC	CASSRTSGGTSYEQYF
TRBD1	TRBV18	.	TRBJ1-1	TGTGCCAGCTCACCCCGCAGGGGGCACACTGAAGCTTTCTTT	CASSPRRGHTEAFF
TRBD2	TRBV11-2	.	TRBJ2-7	TGTGCCAGCAGCTTAGGACTAGCGGGGGGATACAGAACCTACGAGCAGTACTTC	CASSLGLAGGYRTYEQYF
.	TRBV29-1	.	TRBJ1-2	TGCAGCGTTGAAGGGTCGGGGGGTGGCTACACCTTC	CSVEGSGGGYTF
.	TRBV7-6	once	TRBJ2-6	TGTGCCAGCAGCTTAAACTTCGGGGTTCGGCTAGATGGGGCCAACGTCCTGACTTTC	CASSLNFGVRLDGANVLTF
.	TRBV7-2	.	TRBJ1-2	TGTGCCAGCAGCTTAAGTTCGCCGGCAGGGGAATCGGGAGGCTACACCTTC	CASSLSSPAGESGGYTF
TRBD2	TRBV7-9	once	TRBJ2-7	TGTGCCAGCAGCCCTGAAGCGGGGGGGCTCGACGAGCAGTACTTC	CASSPEAGGLDEQYF
.	TRBV25-1	.	TRBJ2-1	TGTGCCAGCAGTGGACCAGCTGGGTACAATGAGCAGTTCTTC	CASSGPAGYNEQFF
.	TRBV6-4	.	TRBJ1-2	TGTGCCAGCAGGGACCCGGGCCGAGCAGGCTACACCTTC	CASRDPGRAGYTF
.	TRBV24-1	.	TRBJ1-5	TGTGCCACCAGTGCCACGGGACGGCCCCAGCATTTT	CATSATGRPQHF
.	TRBV6-1	.	TRBJ2-1	TGTGCCAGCAGTGAAAGGAGGCAGACCTTATACAATGAGCAGTTCTTC	CASSERRQTLYNEQFF
.	TRBV7-2	.	TRBJ2-7	TGTGCCAGCCGCACGGGCGCTTACGAGCAGTACTTC	CASRTGAYEQYF
TRBD1	TRBV14	.	TRBJ1-1	TGTGCCAGCAGCCAAGGTAGGACAGGGCTCCGGTATGAAGCTTTCTTT	CASSQGRTGLRYEAFF
.	TRBV5-8	.	TRBJ1-2	TGTGCCAGCAGCACCGGAGGCGGTTGGCGAAACTATGGCTACACCTTC	CASSTGGGWRNYGYTF
.	TRBV5-8	.	TRBJ1-4	TGTGCCAGCAGCTTGGTCCGGGGGACTAATGAAAAACTGTTTTTT	CASSLVRGTNEKLFF
TRBD1	TRBV7-2	.	TRBJ1-2	TGTGCCAGCAGCTCCGCGGGACAGGGGCTATATGGCTACACCTTC	CASSSAGQGLYGYTF
TRBD1	TRBV28	.	TRBJ1-5	TGTGCCAGCAGCCACGAACAGGGGGCCTTCAATCAGCCCCAGCATTTT	CASSHEQGAFNQPQHF
.	TRBV29-1	few	TRBJ2-1	TGCAGCGTTGGTCCTATCGGGGTCGGTGAGCAGTTCTTC	CSVGPIGVGEQFF
TRBD1	TRBV4-1	.	TRBJ2-3	TGCGCCAGCAGCCGGGGGGTGGGCGGGACAGGGTTCACAGATACGCAGTATTTT	CASSRGVGGTGFTDTQYF
.	TRBV3-1/TRBV3-2	.	TRBJ2-7	TGTGCCAGCAGCCAAGTACCCCTCGAGCAGTACTTC	CASSQVPLEQYF
.	TRBV14	.	TRBJ1-1	TGTGCCAGCAGCCAAATGATCGGGGTCCAAACTGAAGCTTTCTTT	CASSQMIGVQTEAFF
TRBD1	TRBV27	.	TRBJ2-2	TGTGCCAGCGGCAAAGGCCCCGGACAGGGGGACGGGGAGCTGTTTTTT	CASGKGPGQGDGELFF
TRBD2	TRBV19	few	TRBJ2-7	TGTGCCAGTAGTTCCGGGACTAGGACCTACGAGCAGTACTTC	CASSSGTRTYEQYF
TRBD1	TRBV29-1	.	TRBJ1-5	TGCAGCGTTCAAACAGGGGGCCACAATCAGCCCCAGCATTTT	CSVQTGGHNQPQHF
TRBD1	TRBV30	.	TRBJ1-3	TGTGCCTGTTTAGGGGACAGCTCTGGAAACACCATATATTTT	CACLGDSSGNTIYF
TRBD1	TRBV6-2/TRBV6-3	.	TRBJ1-5	TGTGCCAGCAGTTACGCGGTTCGGACAGGGGGTAATAGCAATCAGCCCCAGCATTTT	CASSYAVRTGGNSNQPQHF
.	TRBV28	.	TRBJ1-2	TGTGCCAGCAGCCGAGGCGGGGGCCGAAACTATGGCTACACCTTC	CASSRGGGRNYGYTF
TRBD2	TRBV19	few	TRBJ2-2	TGTGCCAGTAGTATCACCGGACTAGCGGGGGGGCGAGCCGGGGAGCTGTTTTTT	CASSITGLAGGRAGELFF
.	TRBV7-9	few	TRBJ2-1	TGTGCCAGCAGCTTGCCGGGGGCCAATGAGCAGTTCTTC	CASSLPGANEQFF
.	TRBV7-2	.	TRBJ2-5	TGTGCCAGCAGCTTAGTCTCGCGGACCTCAGAGACCCAGTACTTC	CASSLVSRTSETQYF
.	TRBV20-1	.	TRBJ2-3	TGCAGTGCGCAACCGACTTCTACGCAGTATTTT	CSAQPTSTQYF
TRBD2	TRBV19	.	TRBJ2-5	TGTGCCAGTAGTTCCCCCCGGAGCGGGAGTGAGACCCAGTACTTC	CASSSPRSGSETQYF
.	TRBV5-1	.	TRBJ1-4	TGCGCCAGCAGCTTGGGGGGTACGACTAATGAAAAACTGTTTTTT	CASSLGGTTNEKLFF
.	TRBV6-6	.	TRBJ1-1	TGTGCCAGCAGTTACTCGACCCTGAACACTGAAGCTTTCTTT	CASSYSTLNTEAFF